These 3 T cell receptor beta chains share one sample of origin, sequenced in a study of blood T cells in healthy people across ages. Primers used in a second PCR of about 7 to 12 cycles were a sample-barcoded 5' primer and a J-beta primer mix. MiXCR was run by TCRdb on the 5' RACE reads, yielding one entry per CDR3 protein. This table holds over a million distinct CDR3 sequences, 45% to 70% found once. Sample: blood. These receptors were obtained from a man aged 18 to 35 in good health.

The chain has TRBV4-1 and TRBJ2-3; the D gene is possibly TRBD2 (6 bases). The V end was cut by 6 bases, the J end by 4 bases, with 14 bases between. Germline-derived CDR1 and CDR2 are MGHRA and YSYEKL. The CDR3 sequence is 14 residues long. CDR3 in amino acids: CASRDPGGPDTQYF. The CDR3 DNA reads TGCGCCAGCAGAGACCCCGGAGGGCCAGATACGCAGTATTTT.

The count of this clonotype is one. The rearrangement links TRBV5-1 to TRBJ2-3; D gene unclear. This CDR3 contains 13 residues. The V and J ends lost 4 bases and 5 bases respectively, with 11 bases between them. The germline gives CDR1 SGHRS, CDR2 YFSETQ. The CDR3, as DNA: TGCGCCAGCAGCCCGGAACTGGGAGATACGCAGTATTTT. This sequence encodes CASSPELGDTQYF.

This chain links TRBV6-6 with TRBJ2-1; possibly TRBD1 for D (6 bases). CDR1 and CDR2 (germline): MNHNY, SVGAGI (reference sequence). With 6 bases removed from V and 7 bases from J, the gap between germline ends came to 22 bases. The CDR3 sequence is 16 residues long. The CDR3 DNA follows: TGTGCCAGCAGCTTGTGGGGAGCAGGGGATCGGAATGAGCAGTTCTTC. Its protein product is CASSLWGAGDRNEQFF.